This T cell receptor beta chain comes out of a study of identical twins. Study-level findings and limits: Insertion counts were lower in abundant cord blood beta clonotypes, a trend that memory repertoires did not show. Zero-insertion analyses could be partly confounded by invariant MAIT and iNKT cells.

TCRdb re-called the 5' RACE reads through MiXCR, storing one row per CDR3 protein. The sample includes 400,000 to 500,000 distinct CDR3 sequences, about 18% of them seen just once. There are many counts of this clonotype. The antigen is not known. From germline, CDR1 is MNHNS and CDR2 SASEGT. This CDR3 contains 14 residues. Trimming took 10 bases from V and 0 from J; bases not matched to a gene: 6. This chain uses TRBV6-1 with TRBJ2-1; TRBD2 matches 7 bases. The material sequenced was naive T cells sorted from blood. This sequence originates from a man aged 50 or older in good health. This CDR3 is CATTSGVSYNEQFF. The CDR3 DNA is TGTGCCACCACGAGCGGGGTCTCCTACAATGAGCAGTTCTTC.